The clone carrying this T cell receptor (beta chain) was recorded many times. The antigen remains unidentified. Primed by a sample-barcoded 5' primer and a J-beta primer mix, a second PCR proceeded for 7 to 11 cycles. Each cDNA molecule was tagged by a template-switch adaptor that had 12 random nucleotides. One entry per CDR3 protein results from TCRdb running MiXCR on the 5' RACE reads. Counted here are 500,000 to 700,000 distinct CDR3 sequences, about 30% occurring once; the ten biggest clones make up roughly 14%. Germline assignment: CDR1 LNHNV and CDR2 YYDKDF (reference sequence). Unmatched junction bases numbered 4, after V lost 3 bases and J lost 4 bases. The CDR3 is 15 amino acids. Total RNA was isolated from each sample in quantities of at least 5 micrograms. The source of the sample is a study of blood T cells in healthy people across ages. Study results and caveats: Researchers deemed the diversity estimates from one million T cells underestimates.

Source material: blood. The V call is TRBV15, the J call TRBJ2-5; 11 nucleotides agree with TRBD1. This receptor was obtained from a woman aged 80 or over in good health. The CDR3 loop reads CATSSAGTGGETQYF. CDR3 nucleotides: TGTGCCACCAGCAGTGCCGGGACAGGGGGAGAGACCCAGTACTTC.